The clone carrying this T cell receptor beta chain has more than one count but fewer than ten. The antigen is not known. With constant-segment primers, 5'RACE yielded cDNA libraries of TCR alpha and TCR beta that carried sample barcodes and UMIs. TCRdb redid the calling of the 5' RACE reads with MiXCR, one entry per CDR3 protein. The repertoire consists of roughly 300,000 distinct CDR3 sequences, with approximately 8.4% occurring once and the leading ten covering about 22%. This entry belongs to a study of T-cell memory formation after mild COVID-19. Study results and caveats: Day 15 to 85 contracting clones showed balanced CD4/CD8; later expanders leaned CD4+.

The CDR3 extends over 15 amino acids. The germline V gene has CDR1 LNHDA and CDR2 SQIVND (reference sequence). The V and J ends lost 4 bases and 3 bases, in that order; junction bases with no gene match: 8. The TCR comes from a man aged 18 to 29 who had mild COVID-19 (a few samples of this study predate the infection). Cell type and time point are not known. Sequencing used PBMCs or a T cell subset sorted from them (not recorded which). The V gene is TRBV19, the J gene TRBJ2-7, with 8 positions matching TRBD1. The CDR3 here is CASSTRQGSNYEQYF. The DNA for the CDR3 is TGTGCCAGTAGTACTCGACAGGGGAGCAACTACGAGCAGTACTTC.